Listed below are T cell receptor beta chains from one sample, sequenced in a study of blood T cell repertoires in COVID-19. Only in-frame clones appear in the TCRdb table, and some are missing; sequencing was by immunoSEQ multiplex PCR. The profile shows about 260,000 clones, roughly 87% of them singletons. The sequenced sample was peripheral blood. The receptors were sampled from a human donor in a cohort sampled during active COVID-19. The CDR3 runs from the conserved cysteine through the conserved F or W. The order of the fields is V gene, D gene, J gene, clone size, CDR3 protein, CDR3 DNA. A D gene is named only where the DNA matches it firmly. The listing skips clone size in some rows; elsewhere it reads once, few, many or a size class.

v_gene: TRBV9
d_gene: TRBD2
j_gene: TRBJ2-3
abundance: NA
CDR3aa: CASSQQTSVDTDTQYF
CDR3nt: TGTGCCAGCAGCCAACAGACTAGCGTAGACACAGATACGCAGTATTTT

v_gene: TRBV19
d_gene: TRBD2
j_gene: TRBJ2-7
abundance: NA
CDR3aa: CASSPVAGVDEQYF
CDR3nt: TGTGCCAGTAGTCCCGTAGCGGGAGTCGACGAGCAGTACTTC

v_gene: TRBV6-5
d_gene: NA
j_gene: TRBJ1-5
abundance: NA
CDR3aa: CASKPRQDSNQPQHF
CDR3nt: TGTGCCAGCAAACCCAGGCAGGATAGCAATCAGCCCCAGCATTTT

v_gene: TRBV19
d_gene: NA
j_gene: TRBJ1-1
abundance: NA
CDR3aa: CASSRQGMATEAFF
CDR3nt: TGTGCCAGTAGCCGCCAGGGGATGGCCACTGAAGCTTTCTTT

v_gene: TRBV11-2
d_gene: TRBD2
j_gene: TRBJ2-7
abundance: NA
CDR3aa: CASTSLAGADEQYF
CDR3nt: TGTGCCAGCACCTCCCTAGCGGGAGCTGACGAGCAGTACTTC

v_gene: TRBV5-1
d_gene: TRBD1
j_gene: TRBJ2-5
abundance: NA
CDR3aa: CASSFWGQAKETQYF
CDR3nt: TGCGCCAGCAGCTTTTGGGGACAGGCAAAAGAGACCCAGTACTTC

v_gene: TRBV6-5
d_gene: NA
j_gene: TRBJ2-7
abundance: NA
CDR3aa: CASRGVTSYEQYF
CDR3nt: TGTGCCTCCAGGGGGGTGACCTCCTACGAGCAGTACTTC

v_gene: TRBV29-1
d_gene: TRBD2
j_gene: TRBJ2-1
abundance: NA
CDR3aa: CSVEGHPRTRNEQFF
CDR3nt: TGCAGCGTTGAAGGTCACCCCCGGACTAGGAATGAGCAGTTCTTC

v_gene: TRBV27
d_gene: NA
j_gene: TRBJ2-7
abundance: NA
CDR3aa: CASRSPGLGHEQYF
CDR3nt: TGTGCCAGCAGGAGTCCGGGACTGGGGCACGAGCAGTACTTC

v_gene: TRBV6-1
d_gene: TRBD2
j_gene: TRBJ2-1
abundance: NA
CDR3aa: CASSERRGNYNEQFF
CDR3nt: TGTGCCAGCAGTGAACGGCGGGGGAATTACAATGAGCAGTTCTTC

v_gene: TRBV5-5
d_gene: NA
j_gene: TRBJ1-1
abundance: NA
CDR3aa: CASSLSRTAEWNTEAFF
CDR3nt: TGTGCCAGCAGCTTGTCTAGGACAGCGGAATGGAACACTGAAGCTTTCTTT

v_gene: TRBV19
d_gene: NA
j_gene: TRBJ2-3
abundance: NA
CDR3aa: CASSSKLLSDTQYF
CDR3nt: TGTGCCAGTAGTTCGAAACTCCTATCAGATACGCAGTATTTT

v_gene: TRBV7-6
d_gene: TRBD1
j_gene: TRBJ2-2
abundance: NA
CDR3aa: CASSRGGLAYTGELFF
CDR3nt: TGTGCCAGCAGCCGAGGGGGCCTAGCCTACACCGGGGAGCTGTTTTTT

v_gene: TRBV19
d_gene: NA
j_gene: TRBJ2-2
abundance: few
CDR3aa: CASRGIPNTGELFF
CDR3nt: TGTGCCAGTCGCGGGATCCCAAACACCGGGGAGCTGTTTTTT

v_gene: TRBV7-9
d_gene: NA
j_gene: TRBJ2-5
abundance: once
CDR3aa: CASSRFDRRETQYF
CDR3nt: TGTGCCAGCAGCAGATTCGACAGACGGGAGACCCAGTACTTC

v_gene: TRBV7-2
d_gene: NA
j_gene: TRBJ2-2
abundance: few
CDR3aa: CASSPTRSGELFF
CDR3nt: TGTGCCAGCAGCCCCACTAGATCCGGGGAGCTGTTTTTT

v_gene: TRBV4-2
d_gene: NA
j_gene: TRBJ1-1
abundance: few
CDR3aa: CASSQDYSSGTEAFF
CDR3nt: TGTGCCAGCAGCCAAGACTACTCTTCGGGCACTGAAGCTTTCTTT

v_gene: TRBV5-1
d_gene: NA
j_gene: TRBJ1-4
abundance: NA
CDR3aa: CASSLGATNEKLFF
CDR3nt: TGCGCCAGCAGCTTAGGGGCAACTAATGAAAAACTGTTTTTT

v_gene: TRBV11-3
d_gene: TRBD2
j_gene: TRBJ2-3
abundance: NA
CDR3aa: CASSLLAGAGIDTQYF
CDR3nt: TGTGCCAGCAGCTTACTAGCGGGGGCGGGGATAGATACGCAGTATTTT

v_gene: TRBV9
d_gene: NA
j_gene: TRBJ2-3
abundance: NA
CDR3aa: CASSVETTDTQYF
CDR3nt: TGTGCCAGCAGCGTCGAGACAACAGATACGCAGTATTTT

v_gene: TRBV6-1
d_gene: NA
j_gene: TRBJ2-7
abundance: NA
CDR3aa: CASSSPSLYEQYF
CDR3nt: TGTGCCAGCAGTTCCCCGAGCCTATACGAGCAGTACTTC

v_gene: TRBV5-1
d_gene: TRBD1
j_gene: TRBJ1-1
abundance: once
CDR3aa: CASGTGTENTEAFF
CDR3nt: TGCGCCAGCGGAACCGGGACAGAGAACACTGAAGCTTTCTTT

v_gene: TRBV20-1
d_gene: NA
j_gene: TRBJ1-1
abundance: NA
CDR3aa: CSAVPQGEAFF
CDR3nt: TGCAGTGCTGTTCCTCAGGGTGAAGCTTTCTTT

v_gene: TRBV6-2/TRBV6-3
d_gene: NA
j_gene: TRBJ1-1
abundance: NA
CDR3aa: CASSYRGVGGSMNTEAFF
CDR3nt: TGTGCCAGCAGTTACAGGGGCGTTGGAGGGTCCATGAACACTGAAGCTTTCTTT

v_gene: TRBV5-4
d_gene: NA
j_gene: TRBJ2-1
abundance: once
CDR3aa: CASSLKGKSDEQFF
CDR3nt: TGTGCCAGCAGCTTGAAAGGAAAGAGCGATGAGCAGTTCTTC

v_gene: TRBV19
d_gene: NA
j_gene: TRBJ2-7
abundance: NA
CDR3aa: CASSILYSRDTSYEQYF
CDR3nt: TGTGCCAGTAGTATTCTTTACTCCCGGGACACGTCCTACGAGCAGTACTTC

v_gene: TRBV19
d_gene: NA
j_gene: TRBJ1-5
abundance: NA
CDR3aa: CASTMRGIYSNQPQHF
CDR3nt: TGTGCCAGTACCATGCGGGGGATTTATAGCAATCAGCCCCAGCATTTT

v_gene: TRBV12-3/TRBV12-4
d_gene: TRBD1
j_gene: TRBJ1-2
abundance: NA
CDR3aa: CASSRQGTYGYTF
CDR3nt: TGTGCCAGCAGCCGACAGGGGACCTATGGCTACACCTTC

v_gene: TRBV29-1
d_gene: NA
j_gene: TRBJ1-2
abundance: few
CDR3aa: CSVERTSDRTLGYTF
CDR3nt: TGCAGCGTTGAAAGGACCTCCGACAGAACCCTTGGCTACACCTTC

v_gene: TRBV14
d_gene: TRBD1
j_gene: TRBJ2-3
abundance: NA
CDR3aa: CASSRTGRGTQYF
CDR3nt: TGTGCCAGCAGCCGGACAGGCCGGGGTACGCAGTATTTT

v_gene: TRBV6-2/TRBV6-3
d_gene: TRBD1
j_gene: TRBJ2-1
abundance: NA
CDR3aa: CTTSMTGDYNEQFF
CDR3nt: TGTACCACCAGCATGACAGGGGACTACAATGAGCAGTTCTTC

v_gene: TRBV30
d_gene: TRBD2
j_gene: TRBJ2-2
abundance: NA
CDR3aa: CAWRFGTSTGELFF
CDR3nt: TGTGCCTGGAGATTCGGGACTAGCACCGGGGAGCTGTTTTTT

v_gene: TRBV27
d_gene: TRBD2
j_gene: TRBJ2-1
abundance: NA
CDR3aa: CASRLGLAGGHSYNEQFF
CDR3nt: TGTGCCAGCAGGTTGGGACTAGCGGGAGGACACTCCTACAATGAGCAGTTCTTC

v_gene: TRBV19
d_gene: TRBD2
j_gene: TRBJ2-1
abundance: NA
CDR3aa: CASRAGPSPYNEQFF
CDR3nt: TGTGCCAGTAGAGCGGGGCCCTCCCCTTACAATGAGCAGTTCTTC

v_gene: TRBV5-1
d_gene: NA
j_gene: TRBJ2-7
abundance: NA
CDR3aa: CASKEQGSSYEQYF
CDR3nt: TGCGCCAGCAAGGAACAGGGAAGCTCCTACGAGCAGTACTTC

v_gene: TRBV2
d_gene: NA
j_gene: TRBJ2-2
abundance: NA
CDR3aa: CASRGGQNTGELFF
CDR3nt: TGTGCCAGCAGAGGAGGGCAGAATACCGGGGAGCTGTTTTTT

v_gene: TRBV20-1
d_gene: TRBD1
j_gene: TRBJ1-2
abundance: NA
CDR3aa: CSASFDSRQGSTFYGYTF
CDR3nt: TGCAGTGCTAGTTTCGACAGTAGACAGGGGTCGACTTTCTATGGCTACACCTTC

v_gene: TRBV25-1
d_gene: NA
j_gene: TRBJ1-6
abundance: NA
CDR3aa: CASSGRSSSYNSPLHF
CDR3nt: TGTGCCAGCAGTGGTAGATCGAGCTCCTATAATTCACCCCTCCACTTT

v_gene: TRBV21-1
d_gene: NA
j_gene: TRBJ2-7
abundance: NA
CDR3aa: CASSKDGSGGSSYEQYF
CDR3nt: TGTGCCAGCAGCAAGGATGGTTCAGGGGGAAGCTCCTACGAGCAGTACTTC

v_gene: TRBV28
d_gene: NA
j_gene: TRBJ2-3
abundance: once
CDR3aa: CASNPRPPISSTDTQYF
CDR3nt: TGTGCCAGCAATCCCAGGCCCCCCATTTCTAGCACAGATACGCAGTATTTT

v_gene: TRBV9
d_gene: NA
j_gene: TRBJ2-7
abundance: NA
CDR3aa: CASSVDSYSYEQYF
CDR3nt: TGTGCCAGCAGCGTAGACTCATACTCCTACGAGCAGTACTTC

v_gene: TRBV3-1/TRBV3-2
d_gene: NA
j_gene: TRBJ1-1
abundance: NA
CDR3aa: CASSQGAAAVAFF
CDR3nt: TGTGCCAGCAGCCAAGGAGCCGCGGCGGTAGCTTTCTTT

v_gene: TRBV7-2
d_gene: NA
j_gene: TRBJ1-3
abundance: NA
CDR3aa: CASSLIRGSGNTIYF
CDR3nt: TGTGCCAGCAGCTTAATCAGGGGATCAGGAAACACCATATATTTT

v_gene: TRBV28
d_gene: TRBD1
j_gene: TRBJ2-7
abundance: NA
CDR3aa: CASSRPGGVGEQYF
CDR3nt: TGTGCCAGCAGTAGACCAGGGGGCGTAGGGGAGCAGTACTTC

v_gene: TRBV24-1
d_gene: TRBD2
j_gene: TRBJ2-1
abundance: NA
CDR3aa: CATSDSRTSGKGHEQFF
CDR3nt: TGTGCCACCAGTGACAGTAGGACTAGCGGGAAGGGCCATGAGCAGTTCTTC

v_gene: TRBV30
d_gene: NA
j_gene: TRBJ1-1
abundance: few
CDR3aa: CAWSSAGNTEAFF
CDR3nt: TGTGCCTGGTCCTCCGCAGGAAACACTGAAGCTTTCTTT

v_gene: TRBV11-2
d_gene: NA
j_gene: TRBJ2-1
abundance: NA
CDR3aa: CASSPQRGRESYNEQFF
CDR3nt: TGTGCCAGCAGCCCTCAAAGAGGCCGGGAGAGTTACAATGAGCAGTTCTTC

v_gene: TRBV2
d_gene: NA
j_gene: TRBJ2-7
abundance: NA
CDR3aa: CASSEIVPYEQYF
CDR3nt: TGTGCCAGCAGTGAAATAGTGCCCTACGAGCAGTACTTC